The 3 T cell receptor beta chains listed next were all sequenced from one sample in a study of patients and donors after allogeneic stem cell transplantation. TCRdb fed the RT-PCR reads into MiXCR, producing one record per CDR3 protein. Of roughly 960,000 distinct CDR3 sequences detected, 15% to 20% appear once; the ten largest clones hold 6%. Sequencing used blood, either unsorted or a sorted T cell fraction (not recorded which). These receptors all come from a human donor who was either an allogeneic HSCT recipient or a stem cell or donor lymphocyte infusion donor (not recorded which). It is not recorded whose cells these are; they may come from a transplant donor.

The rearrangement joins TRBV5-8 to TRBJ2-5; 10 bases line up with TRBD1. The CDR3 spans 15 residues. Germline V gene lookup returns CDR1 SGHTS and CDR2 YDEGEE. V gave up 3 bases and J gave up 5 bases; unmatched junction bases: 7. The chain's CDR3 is CASSSGTGEWETQYF. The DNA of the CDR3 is TGTGCCAGCAGCTCTGGGACAGGGGAATGGGAGACCCAGTACTTC.

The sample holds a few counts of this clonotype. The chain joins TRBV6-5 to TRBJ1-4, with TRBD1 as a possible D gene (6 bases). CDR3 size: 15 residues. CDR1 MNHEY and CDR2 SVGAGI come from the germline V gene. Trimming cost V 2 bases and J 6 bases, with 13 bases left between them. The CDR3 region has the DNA TGTGCCAGCAGTTACCGGACAGTGTCCGATGAAAAACTGTTTTTT. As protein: CASSYRTVSDEKLFF.

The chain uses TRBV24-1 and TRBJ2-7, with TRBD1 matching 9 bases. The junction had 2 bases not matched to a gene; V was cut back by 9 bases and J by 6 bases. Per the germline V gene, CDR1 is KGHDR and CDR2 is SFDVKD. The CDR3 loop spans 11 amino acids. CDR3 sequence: CATGTGSEQYF. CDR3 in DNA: TGTGCCACCGGGACAGGGTCCGAGCAGTACTTC.